This entry concerns a single T cell receptor beta chain. Its matching antigen is unknown. This entry comes from a study of T cell responses to AZD1222 COVID-19 vaccine. Study-wide points: Epitopes outside B.1.351 and B.1.1.7 mutated regions reportedly drew nearly half of spike TCRs. Repertoire samples came only from after the peak T cell response.

Germline CDR1 is KGHDR and CDR2 is SFDVKD. V lost 1 base and J 6 bases, leaving 7 bases between the germline ends. The CDR3 spans 13 residues. TCRdb's table, derived via immunoSEQ multiplex PCR, lists solely in-frame clones and lacks some. The sample lists 130,000 to 150,000 clones, 75% to 85% occurring once. This chain joins TRBV24-1 and TRBJ2-3, with D possibly being TRBD1 or TRBD2 (5 bases each). The input for sequencing was peripheral blood, taken on day 0 of MenACWY control vaccination. The receptor was derived from an adult in good health. CDR3: CATSDLGTDTQYF. The CDR3 nucleotides read TGTGCCACCAGTGATTTAGGGACCGATACGCAGTATTTT.